Below, 20 T cell receptor beta chains from the same sample are listed, as sequenced in a study of blood T cell repertoires in COVID-19. TCRdb's copy holds only in-frame clones and misses some; the assay was immunoSEQ multiplex PCR. The sample lists roughly 50,000 clones; about nine tenths were seen once. Sequencing was performed on peripheral blood. The receptors originated from a woman aged 40 to 50 with active COVID-19.

The V and J genes are TRBV2 and TRBJ2-6; D is uncertain. The CDR3 loop spans 14 amino acids. Germline CDR1 is SNHLY and CDR2 is FYNNEI. Between the trimmed V and J ends, which lost 7 bases and 4 bases, there was a span of 11 bases. The DNA of the CDR3 is TGTGCCAGCATCTTGCATGGCGGGGCCAACGTCCTGACTTTC. Its protein is CASILHGGANVLTF.

The V and J genes are TRBV2 and TRBJ1-1; 8 bases map to TRBD1. J lost 0 bases, V lost 8 bases, and 5 bases had no gene match. Germline V lookup: CDR1 SNHLY, CDR2 FYNNEI. The CDR3 contains 14 residues. Here the CDR3 DNA reads TGTGCCAGCTGTAGACAGGGGCTGAACACTGAAGCTTTCTTT. Protein sequence: CASCRQGLNTEAFF.

Only one count was recorded for this clone. V and J are TRBV9 and TRBJ2-3; perhaps TRBD1 as D (6 bases). V was cut by 4 bases and J by 3 bases, with 18 bases left in between. This CDR3 comprises 16 residues. The V gene's germline CDR1 is SGDLS and CDR2 YYNGEE. The CDR3 sequence is CASSLETRQGTDTQYF. The CDR3 region has the DNA TGTGCCAGCAGCCTAGAAACTCGGCAGGGGACAGATACGCAGTATTTT.

The chain carries TRBV15 and TRBJ2-7; D unclear. Germline V gives CDR1 LNHNV, CDR2 YYDKDF (reference sequence). V was trimmed by 1 base and J by 0 bases, leaving 16 bases between them. The CDR3 contains 17 residues. The CDR3 here is CATSRGIASASSYEQYF. CDR3 coding DNA: TGTGCCACCAGCAGAGGGATCGCCAGCGCTAGCTCCTACGAGCAGTACTTC.

This chain joins TRBV2 and TRBJ1-1; D might be TRBD1 (6 bases). CDR3 length: 13 residues. The V end lost 10 bases, the J end lost 3 bases, and 15 bases lay between the germline ends. Germline values: CDR1 SNHLY, CDR2 FYNNEI. CDR3: CATASRQDTEAFF. Written as DNA, the CDR3 is TGTGCCACCGCAAGTCGACAGGACACTGAAGCTTTCTTT.

This chain links TRBV7-2 with TRBJ1-2, with 7 bases lining up with TRBD1. The CDR3 loop spans 13 amino acids. The germline gives CDR1 SGHTA, CDR2 FQGNSA. V shed 1 base, J shed 13 bases, and the junction held 9 bases outside the gene matches. The CDR3 loop is CASSLEGAGGVTF. CDR3 nucleotides: TGTGCCAGCAGCTTAGAAGGGGCAGGGGGAGTCACCTTC.

The V gene is TRBV5-8, the J gene TRBJ2-2, with 9 positions matching TRBD2. V shed 4 bases and J 4 bases; nucleotides not matched to a gene: 8. The CDR3 is 16 amino acids. Germline-derived CDR1 and CDR2 are SGHTS and YDEGEE. CDR3 residues: CASSPQRGARTGELFF. DNA for the CDR3: TGTGCCAGCAGCCCCCAGCGGGGGGCCCGCACCGGGGAGCTGTTTTTT. Based on the CDR3 plus reference TRBV5-8 and TRBJ2-2, the full variable domain is EAGVTQSPTHLIKTRGQQATLRCSPISGHTSVYWYQQALGLGLQFLLWYDEGEERNRGNFPPRFSGRQFPNYSSELNVNALELEDSALYLCASSPQRGARTGELFFGEGSRLTVL.

The chain is built from TRBV19 and TRBJ2-1; TRBD2 aligns across 11 bases. The CDR3 covers 18 residues. Losses at the gene ends were 4 bases for V and 3 bases for J; bases not matched to a gene: 11. The germline CDR1 and CDR2 sequences are LNHDA and SQIVND (reference sequence). The CDR3, as DNA: TGTGCCAGTAGTAACCCGACCCGGCTAGCGGGGGGCTACAATGAGCAGTTCTTC. It is translated as CASSNPTRLAGGYNEQFF.

The chain links TRBV2 to TRBJ1-4, with a possible D match to TRBD1 (5 bases). Germline V gene lookup returns CDR1 SNHLY and CDR2 FYNNEI. V was trimmed by 6 bases and J by 0 bases, leaving 8 bases between them. This CDR3 is built from 14 residues. The CDR3 DNA sequence: TGTGCCAGCAGGACAGATACAACTAATGAAAAACTGTTTTTT. Amino acid sequence: CASRTDTTNEKLFF.

This chain joins TRBV5-1 and TRBJ2-5; perhaps TRBD1 as D (5 bases). The CDR3 has 14 amino acids. The V gene lost 4 bases and the J gene lost 5 bases, with 15 bases spanning the gap. CDR1 is SGHRS, CDR2 YFSETQ, per germline. The CDR3, as DNA: TGCGCCAGCAGCACTGGCGGACAAAGGGAGACCCAGTACTTC. Protein: CASSTGGQRETQYF.

The chain uses TRBV7-2 and TRBJ2-2, with 12 bases aligning to TRBD2. Germline trimming cut 5 bases from V and 6 bases from J; bases unmatched to any gene: 4. The CDR3 is 15 residues long. From germline, CDR1 is SGHTA and CDR2 FQGNSA. The CDR3 loop reads CASSPLAGGPGELFF. CDR3 nucleotides: TGTGCCAGCAGCCCCCTAGCGGGGGGGCCCGGGGAGCTGTTTTTT. The full variable domain, in which reference TRBV7-2 and TRBJ2-2 provide the parts outside the CDR3, is GAGVSQSPSNKVTEKGKDVELRCDPISGHTALYWYRQSLGQGLEFLIYFQGNSAPDKSGLPSDRFSAERTGGSVSTLTIQRTQQEDSAVYLCASSPLAGGPGELFFGEGSRLTVL.

The V gene is TRBV15, the J gene TRBJ2-2, with 7 bases aligning to TRBD1. This CDR3 region has 16 residues. CDR1 is LNHNV, CDR2 YYDKDF, per germline (reference sequence). Unmatched junction bases numbered 6, after V lost 3 bases and J lost 2 bases. CDR3 sequence: CATSRGDRVNTGELFF. The CDR3 region has the DNA TGTGCCACCAGCAGGGGAGACAGGGTTAACACCGGGGAGCTGTTTTTT.

The chain combines TRBV3-1 (or the pseudogene TRBV3-2) with TRBJ1-4; 7 nucleotides agree with TRBD1. The CDR3 spans 19 residues. CDR1 LGHDT and CDR2 YNNKEL come from the germline V gene (reference sequence). J was trimmed by 8 bases and V by 3 bases; bases with no gene match: 21. In DNA form, the CDR3 reads TGTGCCAGCAGCCATCGTACCCGGACAGGTTCGGGTCGTCAAGAAAAACTGTTTTTT. It yields the protein CASSHRTRTGSGRQEKLFF.

The chain has TRBV5-1 and TRBJ1-1; the D is unclear. Trimming shortened V by 0 bases and J by 7 bases, and 7 bases separated the two germline ends. Germline V gene sequence: CDR1 SGHRS, CDR2 YFSETQ. The length of the CDR3 is 12 residues. CDR3 protein: CASSLEGGEAFF. The DNA of the CDR3 is TGCGCCAGCAGCTTGGAAGGAGGTGAAGCTTTCTTT.

The J gene is TRBJ2-2, the V gene TRBV19; D is undetermined. Germline CDR1 and CDR2: LNHDA and SQIVND (reference sequence). The CDR3 is 17 amino acids. V was trimmed by 6 bases and J by 0 bases, leaving 17 bases between them. The chain's CDR3 is CASRTRRHATNTGELFF. CDR3 nucleotides: TGTGCCAGTAGAACCCGAAGACATGCAACGAACACCGGGGAGCTGTTTTTT.

CDR3 sequence reads: CASSLGEADTQYF. The CDR3 region has the DNA TGCGCCAGCAGCTTGGGGGAGGCAGATACGCAGTATTTT. V gene TRBV5-1 combines with J gene TRBJ2-3; a weak D match, TRBD2 (6 bases). The V end lost 0 bases, the J end lost 4 bases, and 6 bases lay between the germline ends. This CDR3 region has 13 residues. From germline, CDR1 is SGHRS and CDR2 YFSETQ.

CDR3 DNA: TGCGCCAGCAGCCCCCGGATAGGGACAGGGGGCGTCGGGGAGCTGTTTTTT. Its translation: CASSPRIGTGGVGELFF. The chain links TRBV5-1 to TRBJ2-2; 12 positions match TRBD1. The germline gives CDR1 SGHRS, CDR2 YFSETQ. V shed 4 bases, J shed 7 bases, and the junction held 11 bases outside the gene matches. The CDR3 length is 17 residues.

The chain couples TRBV7-3 to TRBJ1-2, with 9 bases identical to TRBD1. The CDR3 sequence is 15 residues long. Per germline, CDR1 SGHTA and CDR2 FQGTGA. J gave up 7 bases and V 5 bases, and 11 bases lay outside the gene matches. The CDR3 here is CASSPSDRGGFGYTF. In DNA, the CDR3 is TGTGCCAGCAGCCCGTCGGACAGGGGAGGTTTTGGCTACACCTTC.

The chain uses TRBV14 and TRBJ2-2; TRBD1 agrees at 8 bases. The V gene end was trimmed by 2 bases and the J gene end by 4 bases; junction bases not matched to a gene: 3. CDR1 SGHDN and CDR2 FVKESK come from the germline V gene. The CDR3 consists of 15 residues. The CDR3 DNA sequence: TGTGCCAGCAGCCAACGGACAGGGTTCACCGGGGAGCTGTTTTTT. It encodes CASSQRTGFTGELFF.

The chain employs TRBV5-1 and TRBJ1-1, with a possible D match to TRBD1 (5 bases). The V gene's germline CDR1 is SGHRS and CDR2 YFSETQ. V lost 0 bases, J lost 1 base, and 10 bases lay in between. The CDR3 is made up of 15 amino acids. This CDR3 is CASSLATGENTEAFF. The CDR3 DNA sequence: TGCGCCAGCAGCTTGGCCACAGGAGAGAACACTGAAGCTTTCTTT.